This T cell receptor (beta chain) was captured in a study of Graves' ophthalmopathy and Graves' hyperthyroidism. At least ten counts were recorded for this clonotype. Investigators amplified TCR beta CDR3 regions from RNA transcripts. HTBI primers were used in a first-round RT-PCR, which preceded a second-round multiplex PCR. Via MiXCR, TCRdb re-called the multiplex PCR reads, giving one row per CDR3 protein. There are about 16,000 distinct CDR3 sequences in the sample; roughly 46% occur only once, and 25% lies in the top ten. Stable hyperthyroid donors showed no ophthalmopathy during 18 months follow-up. Hyperthyroidism patients were newly diagnosed, under 2 months' duration, aged 18 to 65. Material for sequencing was peripheral blood. The receptor was derived from a woman in her thirties or forties with stable Graves' hyperthyroidism.

The CDR3 sequence: CAIRTTLPGRSDTDTQYF. As DNA, the CDR3 is TGTGCCATCAGAACCACTTTACCCGGACGGTCCGACACAGATACGCAGTATTTT. The chain joins TRBV10-3 to TRBJ2-3; no definite D call. The CDR3 runs 18 residues. The germline V gene has CDR1 ENHRY and CDR2 SYGVKD. Trimming stripped 6 bases from V and 2 bases from J, with 24 bases between.